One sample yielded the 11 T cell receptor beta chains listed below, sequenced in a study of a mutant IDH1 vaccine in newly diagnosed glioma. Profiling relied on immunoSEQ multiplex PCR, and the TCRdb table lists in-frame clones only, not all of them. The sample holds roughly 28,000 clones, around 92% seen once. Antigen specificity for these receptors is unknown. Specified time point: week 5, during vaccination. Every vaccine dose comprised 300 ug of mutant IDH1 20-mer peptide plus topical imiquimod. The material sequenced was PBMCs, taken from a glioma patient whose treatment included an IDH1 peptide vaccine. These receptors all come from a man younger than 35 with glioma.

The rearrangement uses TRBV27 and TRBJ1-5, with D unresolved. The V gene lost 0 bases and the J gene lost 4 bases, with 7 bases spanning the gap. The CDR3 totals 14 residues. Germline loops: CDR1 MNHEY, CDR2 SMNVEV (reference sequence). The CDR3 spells CASSLSKRNQPQHF. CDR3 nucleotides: TGTGCCAGCAGTTTATCGAAGAGGAATCAGCCCCAGCATTTT.

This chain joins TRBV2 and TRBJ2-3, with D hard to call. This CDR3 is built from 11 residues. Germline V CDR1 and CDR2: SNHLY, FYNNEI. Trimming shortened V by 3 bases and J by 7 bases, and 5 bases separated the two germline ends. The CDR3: CASSDLNTQYF. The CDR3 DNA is TGTGCCAGCAGTGACCTAAATACGCAGTATTTT.

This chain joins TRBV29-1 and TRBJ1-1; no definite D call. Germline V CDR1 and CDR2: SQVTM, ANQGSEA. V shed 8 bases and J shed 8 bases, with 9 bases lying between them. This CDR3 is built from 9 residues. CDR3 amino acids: CSPGPEAFF. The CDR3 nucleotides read TGCAGCCCAGGACCCGAAGCTTTCTTT.

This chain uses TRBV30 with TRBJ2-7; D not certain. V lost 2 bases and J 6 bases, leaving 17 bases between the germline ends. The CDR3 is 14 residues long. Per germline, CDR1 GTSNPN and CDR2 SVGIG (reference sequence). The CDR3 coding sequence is TGTGCCTGGAGTCCGAAGAGAGGCCACTCCGAGCAGTACTTC. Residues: CAWSPKRGHSEQYF.

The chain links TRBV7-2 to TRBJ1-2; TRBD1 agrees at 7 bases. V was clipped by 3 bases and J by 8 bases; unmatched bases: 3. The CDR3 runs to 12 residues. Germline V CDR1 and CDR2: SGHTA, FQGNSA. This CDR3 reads CASSLTGRGYTF. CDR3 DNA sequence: TGTGCCAGCAGCTTGACAGGGCGCGGCTACACCTTC.

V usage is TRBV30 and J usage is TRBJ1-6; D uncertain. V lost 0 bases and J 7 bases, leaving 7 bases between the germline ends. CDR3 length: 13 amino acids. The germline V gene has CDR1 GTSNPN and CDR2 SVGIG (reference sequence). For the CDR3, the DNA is TGTGCCTGGAGTGTTCAGGAGAATTCACCCCTCCACTTT. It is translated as CAWSVQENSPLHF.

CDR3 DNA sequence: TGTGCCAGTAGGATGGCGGATTATAGCAATCAGCCCCAGCATTTT. This encodes CASRMADYSNQPQHF. The chain is built from TRBV19 and TRBJ1-5; no firm D call. The CDR3 covers 15 residues. The ends were cut back, 6 bases at V and 0 bases at J, with 12 bases in the middle. Germline V gene sequence: CDR1 LNHDA, CDR2 SQIVND (reference sequence).

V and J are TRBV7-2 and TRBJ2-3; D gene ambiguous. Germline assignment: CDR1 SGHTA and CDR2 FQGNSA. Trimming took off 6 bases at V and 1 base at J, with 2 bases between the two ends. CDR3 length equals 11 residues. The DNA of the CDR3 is TGTGCCAGCAGACGCACAGATACGCAGTATTTT. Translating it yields CASRRTDTQYF.

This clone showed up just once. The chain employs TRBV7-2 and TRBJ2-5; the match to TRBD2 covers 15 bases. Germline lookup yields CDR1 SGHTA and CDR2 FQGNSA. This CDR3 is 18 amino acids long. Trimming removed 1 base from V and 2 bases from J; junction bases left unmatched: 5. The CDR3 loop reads CASSLGTSGRGVQETQYF. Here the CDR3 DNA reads TGTGCCAGCAGCTTAGGGACTAGCGGGAGGGGGGTACAAGAGACCCAGTACTTC.

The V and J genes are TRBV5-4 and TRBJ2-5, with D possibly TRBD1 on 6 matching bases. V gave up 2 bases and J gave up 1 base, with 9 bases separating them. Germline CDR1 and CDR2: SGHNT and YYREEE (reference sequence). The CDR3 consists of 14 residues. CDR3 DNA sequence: TGTGCCAGCAGCTTAGGCAGGGGCCAAGAGACCCAGTACTTC. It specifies CASSLGRGQETQYF.

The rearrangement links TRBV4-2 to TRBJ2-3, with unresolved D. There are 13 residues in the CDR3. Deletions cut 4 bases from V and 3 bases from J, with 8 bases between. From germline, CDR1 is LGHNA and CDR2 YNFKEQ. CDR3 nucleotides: TGTGCCAGCAGCCTCCTAGGGACAGATACGCAGTATTTT. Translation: CASSLLGTDTQYF.